The 29 T cell receptor beta chains in this list originate from one sample, sequenced in a study of blood T cell repertoires in COVID-19. Clones were read by immunoSEQ multiplex PCR, and TCRdb kept only the in-frame ones, dropping some. The sample has some 210,000 clones, under 90% seen once. Specimen: peripheral blood. These receptor sequences come from a human donor in a cohort sampled during active COVID-19.

The chain links TRBV12-5 to TRBJ1-1; TRBD1 matches 7 bases. Trimming at V came to 0 bases and at J to 8 bases, leaving 3 bases not matched to a gene. Germline V gene data show CDR1 as LGHNT and CDR2 as FRNRAP. This CDR3 has 13 residues. CDR3 sequence: CASGLVTTGEAFF. The CDR3 coding sequence is TGTGCTAGTGGTTTGGTTACGACAGGGGAAGCTTTCTTT.

The chain uses TRBV6-5 and TRBJ2-7, with TRBD2 matching over 8 bases. The CDR3 extends over 15 amino acids. Trimming at V came to 6 bases and at J to 4 bases, leaving 11 bases not matched to a gene. Germline CDR1 and CDR2: MNHEY and SVGAGI. CDR3 sequence reads: CASRTLASGFYEQYF. Written as DNA, the CDR3 is TGTGCCAGCAGGACTTTGGCTAGCGGGTTTTACGAGCAGTACTTC.

The chain uses TRBV5-1 and TRBJ2-7; TRBD2 aligns across 10 bases. The junction had 8 bases not matched to a gene; V was cut back by 5 bases and J by 0 bases. CDR3 length equals 16 residues. Germline CDR1 SGHRS, CDR2 YFSETQ. As DNA, the CDR3 is TGCGCCAGCAGAATCGGACTAGCGGTAAACTCCTACGAGCAGTACTTC. Its protein product is CASRIGLAVNSYEQYF.

The V call is TRBV5-1, the J call TRBJ1-2, with D tentatively TRBD1 (5 bases). The CDR3 consists of 14 residues. Trimming stripped 3 bases from V and 4 bases from J, with 13 bases between. Germline-derived CDR1 and CDR2 are SGHRS and YFSETQ. The CDR3 sequence: CASSSEGSFYGYTF. DNA for the CDR3: TGCGCCAGCAGCTCGGAGGGGAGCTTCTATGGCTACACCTTC. Combining the CDR3 with reference TRBV5-1 and TRBJ1-2 gives the whole variable domain KAGVTQTPRYLIKTRGQQVTLSCSPISGHRSVSWYQQTPGQGLQFLFEYFSETQRNKGNFPGRFSGRQFSNSRSEMNVSTLELGDSALYLCASSSEGSFYGYTFGSGTRLTVV.

The chain combines TRBV19 with TRBJ1-1, with a tentative D call TRBD1 (5 bases). V gave up 7 bases and J gave up 5 bases, with 20 bases separating them. The germline V gene has CDR1 LNHDA and CDR2 SQIVND (reference sequence). This CDR3 contains 15 residues. The CDR3 nucleotides are TGTGCCAGTATTCCCACCCGCCAGGGTTCGACTGAAGCTTTCTTT. Translation: CASIPTRQGSTEAFF.

The DNA for the CDR3 is TGTGCCAGCAGCTTAGGAGGGACAGGGGCCTACAATGAGCAGTTCTTC. Translated, it gives CASSLGGTGAYNEQFF. The V call is TRBV11-3, the J call TRBJ2-1; TRBD1 matches at 10 bases. With 1 base clipped from V and 2 bases from J, the junction kept 2 bases outside the gene matches. This CDR3 is built from 16 residues. Looked up from germline, CDR1 is SGHNT and CDR2 is YENEEA.

This clone has only a few counts. The chain is built from TRBV7-6 and TRBJ2-3; 11 bases align to TRBD2. From germline, CDR1 is SGHVS and CDR2 FNYEAQ. This CDR3 contains 15 residues. After removal of 1 base from V and 6 bases from J, the junction contained 3 bases not matched to a gene. DNA of the CDR3: TGTGCCAGCAGCTTAGGGCTAGCGGGGGGTGATACGCAGTATTTT. Protein product: CASSLGLAGGDTQYF.

The rearrangement links TRBV19 to TRBJ1-1, with D uncertain. In germline, CDR1 is LNHDA, CDR2 SQIVND (reference sequence). Trimming pared 5 bases from V and 6 bases from J, leaving 16 bases between. This CDR3 region has 14 residues. The CDR3 sequence is CASSPSQFGSEAFF. DNA for the CDR3: TGTGCCAGTAGTCCCTCGCAGTTCGGGTCTGAAGCTTTCTTT.

The V call is TRBV19, the J call TRBJ2-3, with 10 positions matching TRBD2. With V trimmed by 3 bases and J by 7 bases, 13 bases remained unmatched. The CDR3 consists of 17 residues. The germline CDR1 and CDR2 sequences are LNHDA and SQIVND (reference sequence). CDR3 coding DNA: TGTGCCAGTAGTATGCGGCTAGCGGGGGTATCGCCAAATACGCAGTATTTT. Amino acids: CASSMRLAGVSPNTQYF.

The rearrangement joins TRBV28 to TRBJ2-5; a weak D match, TRBD1 (5 bases). Deletions cut 3 bases from V and 1 base from J, with 21 bases between. This CDR3 is 18 amino acids long. In germline, CDR1 is MDHEN, CDR2 SYDVKM. DNA of the CDR3: TGTGCCAGCAGTTTGCGGTCGTTAGGGGTTTTTGGCCAAGAGACCCAGTACTTC. Translating gives CASSLRSLGVFGQETQYF.

The chain joins TRBV7-2 to TRBJ1-2; D ambiguous. The CDR3 totals 14 residues. The germline V gene encodes CDR1 SGHTA and CDR2 FQGNSA. Between the trimmed V and J ends, which lost 4 bases and 5 bases, there was a span of 14 bases. This CDR3 reads CASSSNTPPYGYTF. The DNA of the CDR3 is TGTGCCAGCAGCTCCAACACACCTCCTTATGGCTACACCTTC.

This clone was seen a single time. This rearrangement joins TRBV14 to TRBJ2-3; TRBD1 might be the D (5 bases). Germline V lookup: CDR1 SGHDN, CDR2 FVKESK. The CDR3 length is 15 residues. Deletions cut 3 bases from V and 0 bases from J, with 10 bases between. As DNA, the CDR3 is TGTGCCAGCAGCCACGACAGATGGAGCACAGATACGCAGTATTTT. Protein: CASSHDRWSTDTQYF.

This clone was seen once. The genes are TRBV3-1 (or the pseudogene TRBV3-2) and TRBJ2-1, with 9 bases identical to TRBD2. V was clipped by 0 bases and J by 5 bases; unmatched bases: 5. This CDR3 is 16 amino acids long. Germline CDR1 reads LGHDT; CDR2 reads YNNKEL (reference sequence). The CDR3 DNA is TGTGCCAGCAGCCAAGATTGGGCGGGAGGGAACAATGAGCAGTTCTTC. This gives the protein CASSQDWAGGNNEQFF.

In its sample, this clone was seen once. The gene calls are TRBV2 and TRBJ2-7, with D tentatively TRBD2 (6 bases). This CDR3 is built from 14 residues. CDR1 and CDR2 (germline): SNHLY, FYNNEI. Trimming took 3 bases from V and 3 from J, leaving 12 bases between them. CDR3 in DNA: TGTGCCAGCAGTGAGAATCTAGCGATCTACGAGCAGTACTTC. It specifies CASSENLAIYEQYF. Using reference TRBV2 and TRBJ2-7 for the parts outside the CDR3, the full variable domain is EPEVTQTPSHQVTQMGQEVILRCVPISNHLYFYWYRQILGQKVEFLVSFYNNEISEKSEIFDDQFSVERPDGSNFTLKIRSTKLEDSAMYFCASSENLAIYEQYFGPGTRLTVT.

The J gene is TRBJ1-4, the V gene TRBV5-6; tentative D call: TRBD1 (6 bases). Trimming took 3 bases from V and 8 from J, leaving 14 bases between them. Germline CDR1 reads SGHDT; CDR2 reads YYEEEE. The CDR3 runs to 14 residues. The CDR3 DNA follows: TGTGCCAGCAGCTCGGACAGCCTGCGGGAAAAACTGTTTTTT. It specifies CASSSDSLREKLFF.

The rearrangement uses TRBV30 and TRBJ1-2; D is unclear. Germline loops: CDR1 GTSNPN, CDR2 SVGIG (reference sequence). Deletions cut 0 bases from V and 5 bases from J, with 10 bases between. The CDR3 extends over 13 amino acids. Here the CDR3 reads CAWSVAVAYGYTF. CDR3 bases: TGTGCCTGGAGTGTTGCGGTTGCTTATGGCTACACCTTC. The variable domain in full, with the rest retrieved from reference TRBV30 and TRBJ1-2, is SQTIHQWPATLVQPVGSPLSLECTVEGTSNPNLYWYRQAAGRGLQLLFYSVGIGQISSEVPQNLSASRPQDRQFILSSKKLLLSDSGFYLCAWSVAVAYGYTFGSGTRLTVV.

The V call is TRBV27, the J call TRBJ1-2; weak D call: TRBD1 (6 bases). The germline CDR1 and CDR2 sequences are MNHEY and SMNVEV (reference sequence). Trimming stripped 9 bases from V and 5 bases from J, with 16 bases between. This CDR3 has 13 residues. The CDR3 DNA is TGTGCCAGTAGTACAGGGATGGGGTATGGCTACACCTTC. Translated, it gives CASSTGMGYGYTF.

The rearrangement uses TRBV5-1 and TRBJ2-2, with D maybe TRBD1 (5 bases). Looked up from germline, CDR1 is SGHRS and CDR2 is YFSETQ. The CDR3 spans 13 residues. V lost 4 bases to trimming and J lost 4 bases, with 8 bases between them. The CDR3 DNA follows: TGCGCCAGCAGCACCAGGGTCACCGGGGAGCTGTTTTTT. Translated: CASSTRVTGELFF.

The V and J genes are TRBV2 and TRBJ2-7, with 8 bases identical to TRBD2. The CDR3 has 12 residues. Germline V gene data show CDR1 as SNHLY and CDR2 as FYNNEI. With V trimmed by 7 bases and J by 6 bases, 5 bases remained unmatched. The CDR3 region has the DNA TGTGCCAGCATGCGGGGGGTGGGCGAGCAGTACGTC. Its translation: CASMRGVGEQYV.

The V gene is TRBV28, the J gene TRBJ2-4; TRBD1 is a possible D gene (5 bases). Germline CDR1 and CDR2: MDHEN and SYDVKM. V was pared by 6 bases and J by 0 bases, with 12 bases between. This CDR3 contains 15 residues. CDR3 sequence reads: CASRGLAVAKNIQYF. CDR3 nucleotides: TGTGCCAGCAGGGGGCTGGCGGTAGCCAAAAACATTCAGTACTTC. The variable domain in full, with the rest retrieved from reference TRBV28 and TRBJ2-4, is DVKVTQSSRYLVKRTGEKVFLECVQDMDHENMFWYRQDPGLGLRLIYFSYDVKMKEKGDIPEGYSVSREKKERFSLILESASTNQTSMYLCASRGLAVAKNIQYFGAGTRLSVL.

V usage is TRBV19 and J usage is TRBJ2-7; 9 nucleotides match TRBD1. The CDR3 contains 14 residues. V lost 7 bases and J lost 1; bases outside the gene matches: 5. The V gene's germline CDR1 is LNHDA and CDR2 SQIVND (reference sequence). The CDR3 is CASTRDRASYEQYF. CDR3 coding DNA: TGTGCCAGTACCCGGGACAGGGCTTCCTACGAGCAGTACTTC.

This clone was counted a single time. This chain joins TRBV6-5 and TRBJ2-1; D remains ambiguous. Germline V gene sequence: CDR1 MNHEY, CDR2 SVGAGI. V was trimmed by 2 bases and J by 9 bases, leaving 8 bases between them. CDR3 size: 12 residues. The CDR3 region is CASSYGAGEQFF. CDR3 sequence (DNA): TGTGCCAGCAGTTACGGAGCTGGTGAGCAGTTCTTC.

In this sample, this clone turned up once. The chain combines TRBV29-1 with TRBJ1-1; D gene uncertain. This CDR3 has 11 residues. With 4 bases removed from V and 3 bases from J, the gap between germline ends came to 6 bases. Germline lookup yields CDR1 SQVTM and CDR2 ANQGSEA. The CDR3 DNA sequence: TGCAGCGTTGTTCGGGACACTGAAGCTTTCTTT. As protein: CSVVRDTEAFF.

The J gene is TRBJ2-1, the V gene TRBV19; possibly TRBD1 for D (7 bases). The length of the CDR3 is 17 residues. The germline V gene has CDR1 LNHDA and CDR2 SQIVND (reference sequence). Trimming left V 7 bases short and J 1 base short, with 20 bases between. This CDR3 reads CASTTRVRGRSYNEQFF. As DNA, the CDR3 is TGTGCCAGTACCACTCGAGTCAGGGGGAGGTCCTACAATGAGCAGTTCTTC.

This chain links TRBV6-1 with TRBJ2-1; TRBD1 matches 8 bases. This CDR3 spans 14 amino acids. The junction had 3 bases not matched to a gene; V was cut back by 0 bases and J by 8 bases. The V gene's germline CDR1 is MNHNS and CDR2 SASEGT. This CDR3 reads CASSEAGDRYEQFF. Here the CDR3 DNA reads TGTGCCAGCAGTGAAGCTGGGGACAGGTATGAGCAGTTCTTC.

This clone appeared once. This chain connects TRBV7-3 to TRBJ2-3; TRBD1 is a possible D gene (6 bases). V dropped 5 bases and J dropped 0 bases, with 12 bases sitting between them. Germline V CDR1 and CDR2: SGHTA, FQGTGA. The CDR3 length is 15 residues. The CDR3 bases are TGTGCCAGCAGCCCACAGGGTCTTAGCACAGATACGCAGTATTTT. As protein: CASSPQGLSTDTQYF. Complete variable domain (other parts from reference TRBV7-3 and TRBJ2-3): GAGVSQTPSNKVTEKGKYVELRCDPISGHTALYWYRQSLGQGPEFLIYFQGTGAADDSGLPNDRFFAVRPEGSVSTLKIQRTERGDSAVYLCASSPQGLSTDTQYFGPGTRLTVL.

The chain joins TRBV5-1 to TRBJ1-4; TRBD1 aligns across 9 bases. The CDR3 contains 13 residues. CDR1 SGHRS and CDR2 YFSETQ come from the germline V gene. The ends lost 4 bases at V and 11 bases at J; junction bases unmatched: 6. The CDR3 sequence is CASSEMTGGKLFF. As DNA, the CDR3 is TGCGCCAGCAGCGAAATGACAGGGGGGAAACTGTTTTTT.

The chain couples TRBV2 to TRBJ1-1, with D possibly being TRBD1 (5 bases). The germline CDR1 and CDR2 sequences are SNHLY and FYNNEI. CDR3 size: 14 residues. Trimming took 0 bases from V and 8 from J, leaving 13 bases between them. The CDR3 reads CASSEARGRYEAFF. The CDR3 nucleotides are TGTGCCAGCAGTGAAGCGCGGGGGAGGTACGAAGCTTTCTTT.

J is TRBJ1-1 and V is TRBV7-2; perhaps TRBD1 as D (6 bases). Germline V gene lookup returns CDR1 SGHTA and CDR2 FQGNSA. V was pared by 1 base and J by 3 bases, with 18 bases between. The CDR3 runs to 17 residues. This CDR3 is CASSLVQGRKIDTEAFF. DNA of the CDR3: TGTGCCAGCAGCTTAGTACAGGGCCGCAAGATAGACACTGAAGCTTTCTTT.